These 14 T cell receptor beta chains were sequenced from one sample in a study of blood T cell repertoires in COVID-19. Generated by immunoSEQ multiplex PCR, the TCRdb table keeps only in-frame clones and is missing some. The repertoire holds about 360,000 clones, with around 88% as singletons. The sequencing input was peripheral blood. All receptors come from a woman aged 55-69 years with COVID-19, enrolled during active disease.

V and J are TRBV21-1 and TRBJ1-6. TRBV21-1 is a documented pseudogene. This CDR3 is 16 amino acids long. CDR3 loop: CASIWPRSSYNSPLHF. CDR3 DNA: TGTGCCAGCATCTGGCCCCGGAGCTCCTATAATTCACCCCTCCACTTT.

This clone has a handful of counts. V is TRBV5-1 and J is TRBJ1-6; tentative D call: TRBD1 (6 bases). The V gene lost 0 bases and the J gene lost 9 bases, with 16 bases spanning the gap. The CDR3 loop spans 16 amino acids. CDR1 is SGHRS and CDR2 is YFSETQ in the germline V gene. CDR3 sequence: CASSLESQGGGSPLHF. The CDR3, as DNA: TGCGCCAGCAGCTTGGAATCACAGGGAGGGGGTTCACCCCTCCACTTT.

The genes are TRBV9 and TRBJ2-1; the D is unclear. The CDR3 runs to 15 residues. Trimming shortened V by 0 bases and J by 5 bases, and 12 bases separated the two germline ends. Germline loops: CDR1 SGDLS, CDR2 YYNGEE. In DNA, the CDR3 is TGTGCCAGCAGCGTAGGAGGCTCTGGCCACAATGAGCAGTTCTTC. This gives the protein CASSVGGSGHNEQFF.

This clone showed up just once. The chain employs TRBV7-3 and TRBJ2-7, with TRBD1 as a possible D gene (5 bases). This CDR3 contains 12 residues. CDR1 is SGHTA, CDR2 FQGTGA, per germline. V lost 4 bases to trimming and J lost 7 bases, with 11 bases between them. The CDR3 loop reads CASSSSGLEQYF. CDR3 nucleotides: TGTGCCAGCAGCTCCTCAGGGTTAGAGCAGTACTTC.

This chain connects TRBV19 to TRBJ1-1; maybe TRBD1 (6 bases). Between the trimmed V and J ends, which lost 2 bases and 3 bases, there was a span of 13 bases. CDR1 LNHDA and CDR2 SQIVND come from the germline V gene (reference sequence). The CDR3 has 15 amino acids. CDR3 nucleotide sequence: TGTGCCAGTAGTATATCAGGGGCATGGGACACTGAAGCTTTCTTT. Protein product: CASSISGAWDTEAFF. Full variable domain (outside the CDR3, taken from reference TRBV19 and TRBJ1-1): DGGITQSPKYLFRKEGQNVTLSCEQNLNHDAMYWYRQDPGQGLRLIYYSQIVNDFQKGDIAEGYSVSREKKESFPLTVTSAQKNPTAFYLCASSISGAWDTEAFFGQGTRLTVV.

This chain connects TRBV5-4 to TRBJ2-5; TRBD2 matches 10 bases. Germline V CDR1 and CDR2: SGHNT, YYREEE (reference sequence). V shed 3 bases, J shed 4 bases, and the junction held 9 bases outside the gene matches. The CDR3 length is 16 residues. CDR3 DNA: TGTGCCAGCAGCTCTAAACTAGCGGGGCTCGGAGAGACCCAGTACTTC. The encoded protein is CASSSKLAGLGETQYF.

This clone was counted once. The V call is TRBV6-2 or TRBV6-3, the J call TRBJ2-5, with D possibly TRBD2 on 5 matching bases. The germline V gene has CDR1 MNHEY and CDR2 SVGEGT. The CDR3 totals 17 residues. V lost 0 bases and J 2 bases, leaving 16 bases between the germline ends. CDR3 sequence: CASSYSFLFWTQETQYF. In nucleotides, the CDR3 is TGTGCCAGCAGTTACTCCTTCCTTTTTTGGACTCAAGAGACCCAGTACTTC.

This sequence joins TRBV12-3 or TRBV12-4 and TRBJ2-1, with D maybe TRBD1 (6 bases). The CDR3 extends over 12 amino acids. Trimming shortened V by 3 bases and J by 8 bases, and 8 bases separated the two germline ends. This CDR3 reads CASSFQGYEQFF. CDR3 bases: TGTGCCAGCAGTTTCCAGGGGTATGAGCAGTTCTTC.

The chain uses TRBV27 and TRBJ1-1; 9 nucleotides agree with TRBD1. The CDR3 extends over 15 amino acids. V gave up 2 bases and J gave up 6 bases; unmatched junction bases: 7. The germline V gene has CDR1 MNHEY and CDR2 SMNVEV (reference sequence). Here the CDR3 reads CASSLPGQGVSEAFF. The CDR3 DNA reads TGTGCCAGCAGTTTACCGGGACAGGGCGTTTCTGAAGCTTTCTTT.

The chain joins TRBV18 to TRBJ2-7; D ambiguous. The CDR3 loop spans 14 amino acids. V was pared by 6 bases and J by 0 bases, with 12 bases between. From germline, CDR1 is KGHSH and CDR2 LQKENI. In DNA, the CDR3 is TGTGCCAGCTCTGCCACAGACGGCTCCTACGAGCAGTACTTC. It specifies CASSATDGSYEQYF.

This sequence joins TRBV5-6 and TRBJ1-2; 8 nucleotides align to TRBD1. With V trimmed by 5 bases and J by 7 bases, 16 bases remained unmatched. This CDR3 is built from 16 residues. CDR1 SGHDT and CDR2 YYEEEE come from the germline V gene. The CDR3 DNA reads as TGTGCCAGCAGTCCCATCTCGACAGGGGAAGGCGGTGGCTACACCTTC. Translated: CASSPISTGEGGGYTF.

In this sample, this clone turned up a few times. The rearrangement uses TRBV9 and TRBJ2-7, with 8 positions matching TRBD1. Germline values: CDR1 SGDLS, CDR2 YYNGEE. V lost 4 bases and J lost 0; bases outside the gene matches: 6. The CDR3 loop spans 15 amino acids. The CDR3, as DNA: TGTGCCAGCAGCCCGGGGACAGGCAGCTCCTACGAGCAGTACTTC. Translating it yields CASSPGTGSSYEQYF.

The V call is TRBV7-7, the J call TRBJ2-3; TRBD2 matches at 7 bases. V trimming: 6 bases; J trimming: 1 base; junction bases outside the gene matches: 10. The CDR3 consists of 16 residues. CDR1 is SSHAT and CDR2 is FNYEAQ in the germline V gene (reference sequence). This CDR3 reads CASSRGSAGGTDTQYF. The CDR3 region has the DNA TGTGCCAGCAGTCGGGGGTCGGCGGGGGGCACAGATACGCAGTATTTT.

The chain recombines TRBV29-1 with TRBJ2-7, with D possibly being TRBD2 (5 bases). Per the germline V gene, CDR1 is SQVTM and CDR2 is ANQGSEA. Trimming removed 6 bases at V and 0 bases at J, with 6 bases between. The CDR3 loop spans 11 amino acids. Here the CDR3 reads CSVGSSYEQYF. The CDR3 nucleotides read TGCAGCGTGGGGAGCTCCTACGAGCAGTACTTC.